A selection of T cell receptor beta chains follows, all from one sample in a study of blood T cell repertoires in COVID-19. Assay used: immunoSEQ multiplex PCR; TCRdb lists only in-frame clones, some missing. The table lists around 260,000 clones, 75% to 90% of them singletons. Sequencing was performed on peripheral blood. The source is a middle-aged woman who had recovered from COVID-19. Both conserved end residues are trimmed from each CDR3. The D gene is left open where the match is weak.

d_call,cdr3_length,j_call,v_call,cdr3_aa
-,13,TRBJ1-5,TRBV25-1,ASSPQGTLNQPQH
-,14,TRBJ1-4,TRBV27,ASSFTSREGDEKLF
TRBD2,16,TRBJ2-3,TRBV6-2/TRBV6-3,ASSYPFTGGPNTDTQY
TRBD2,13,TRBJ2-1,TRBV7-3,ASSPSGGTYNEQF
-,14,TRBJ1-2,TRBV5-1,ASSLEPGGGDYGYT
TRBD1,13,TRBJ1-2,TRBV28,ASSFFGTGKYGYT
TRBD1,16,TRBJ1-1,TRBV5-1,ASSSGRGTGGRNTEAF
-,13,TRBJ2-5,TRBV9,ASSQVGLSQETQY
-,12,TRBJ2-3,TRBV2,ASGGGAITDTQY
TRBD1,14,TRBJ1-5,TRBV19,ASSDNRGYGNQPQH
-,11,TRBJ1-2,TRBV12-3/TRBV12-4,ASKGVVWYGYT
-,14,TRBJ2-2,TRBV11-3,ASSAGRTTNTGELF
-,11,TRBJ1-1,TRBV12-3/TRBV12-4,ASTPTGNTEAF
-,11,TRBJ1-4,TRBV5-4,ASSLAGNEKLF